Here is one T cell receptor (beta chain) with its context. This clonotype was recorded at least ten times. The clone's antigen remains unknown. No much larger clonotype is one base removed from it; base qualities were not supplied. The sample originates from a study of prognosis after radiotherapy for stage I lung cancer (dated by TCRdb to about 2021). In terms of the full investigation: Between April 2018 and early 2019, fewer than 20 patients with stage I NSCLC were enrolled in Nanjing, China. The study included around 14 patients with newly diagnosed primary stage I lung tumors and several with oligometastatic NSCLC after surgical resection of the primary tumor. Every patient was regarded as medically inoperable, because of comorbidities in over ten cases and refusal of surgery in several cases. The cohort comprised 10 to 15 men and several women with a median age of roughly 69 years, ranging from roughly 50 to 84 years. Squamous cell carcinoma histology was identified in over five patients, and adenocarcinoma histology was identified in more than ten patients. Image-guided IMRT or VMAT was used to deliver SBRT in 3 to 5 fractions at a biologically effective dose of at least 100 Gy. SBRT was not combined with any concurrent therapy in any patient. Distant metastases were developed by four of the 19 patients after SBRT, at a median of around seven months, whereas no significant progression was observed in the other 15 patients. This study profiled peripheral blood TCR beta repertoires from stage I NSCLC patients before and after stereotactic body radiotherapy and linked the repertoires to distant failure. A total of about 40 blood samples from some 20 patients were sequenced, with one sample obtained before and one obtained after SBRT for each patient. Study-wide conclusions, independent of this receptor: The small cohort and short follow-up limited the study, so independent validation of the findings is needed. No adjustment for multiple comparisons was applied to any of the reported P values. Post-SBRT Shannon entropy and its change from baseline were lower in patients who developed distant metastases; baseline Shannon entropy was not associated with metastases. No determination of tumor specificity was made for expanded TCR clones. Differences in TRBV and TRBJ usage frequencies by metastasis status were reportedly observed in two V genes at baseline and in nine V and two J genes after SBRT. Unique TCR clone counts fell after SBRT (median 10,088 before versus under 8,000 after; Wilcoxon paired P=0.011).

Based on the germline V gene (reference sequence), the CDR1 and CDR2 sequences are MNHEY and SMNVEV. The V end gives up 6 bases and the J end 7 bases, leaving 8 bases in the junction not matched to a gene. Spanning cysteine to phenylalanine, the CDR3 consists of 13 amino acids. Just CDR3 DNA is preserved here, 39 bases in frame from base 1. A history of other malignancies or of prior chemotherapy or radiotherapy was absent in all patients, and node-negative disease was shown on CT and PET/CT in all patients. Six milliliters of peripheral venous blood were drawn into EDTA tubes at each of two time points. PBMCs were isolated by Ficoll-Paque Plus density-gradient centrifugation. Right after collection, samples were placed at -80 degrees C and kept there until analysis. Two rounds of multiplex PCR were performed to amplify the TCR beta CDR3 region from genomic DNA. In the first round of PCR, primers specific to each TRBV and TRBJ gene were used, and the primer sequences are filed in Chinese patent CN105087789A. The second PCR round used universal primers. The Roche High Pure PCR Template Preparation Kit was used to extract genomic DNA from frozen PBMCs. An Illumina HiSeq 3000 was used to sequence the libraries paired-end with 151 bp reads. In the paper's pipeline: CutAdapt was used to discard raw reads that did not contain the multiplex PCR primer sequences. High-quality paired reads were merged into contigs with PEAR. TRB V, D and J gene segments were assigned to each contig with MiXCR by alignment to reference sequences. CDR3 sequences were clustered by base quality and sequence similarity to remove sequencing errors. Shannon entropy normalized by the natural log of productive TCR sequence number was used as the measure of diversity. To get clonality, Shannon entropy was divided by the natural log of the number of unique clonotypes, and that result was subtracted from one. Using the Youden index from ROC curves, the researchers picked the repertoire-metric cut-offs for progression-free survival, and all analyses were carried out in R 3.5.3. TCRdb trimmed public reads at Q25 via fastp, called clones via MiXCR and kept in-frame beta chains. For every CDR3 protein sequence, its rows merge into one entry that carries the most common genes and DNA. These V and J calls are TCRdb output, not the study's own analysis. Here the sample has 13,000 to 15,000 distinct CDR3 sequences; 28% occur a single time. The ten most abundant clones make up 10% to 13% of the sample.

The input for sequencing was PBMCs, taken before or after stereotactic body radiation therapy (not recorded which). The V and J segments used are TRBV27 and TRBJ1-1; TRBD1 lines up with 7 middle nucleotides. This clonotype was sampled from a donor over 45 with non-small cell lung cancer. The DNA sequence is as follows: TGTGCCAGCAGGGGAAGGGGGCCGGGTGAAGCTTTCTTT. It is translated as CASRGRGPGEAFF.